These 31 T cell receptor beta chains were sequenced from one sample in a study of OX40 agonist ivuxolimab in advanced cancers. This table comes from immunoSEQ multiplex PCR, and its TCRdb copy is limited to in-frame clones, with some not included. Of roughly 19,000 clones in the sample, over 70% were seen once. The sequences come from CD4+ or CD8+ T cells sorted from blood, collected in a trial of the OX40 agonist ivuxolimab. The origin of the receptors is an adult with an advanced solid tumor such as melanoma, head and neck, liver or kidney cancer.

This clone was seen more than once but under ten times. The V gene is TRBV5-6, the J gene TRBJ2-7, with D perhaps TRBD2 (5 bases). Looked up from germline, CDR1 is SGHDT and CDR2 is YYEEEE. The CDR3 runs to 12 residues. V was pared by 4 bases and J by 3 bases, with 8 bases between. The DNA for the CDR3 is TGTGCCAGCAGCCGAGGGTACTACGAGCAGTACTTC. Encoded protein: CASSRGYYEQYF.

The chain couples TRBV10-3 to TRBJ2-7, with 12 bases identical to TRBD1. CDR3 length equals 12 residues. From germline, CDR1 is ENHRY and CDR2 SYGVKD. V shed 6 bases and J 6 bases; nucleotides not matched to a gene: 0. This chain's CDR3 is CAIRGQGAEQYF. As DNA, the CDR3 is TGTGCCATCAGGGGACAGGGGGCCGAGCAGTACTTC.

The chain recombines TRBV2 with TRBJ1-2; D is ambiguous. V dropped 6 bases and J dropped 8 bases, with 16 bases sitting between them. The germline V gene has CDR1 SNHLY and CDR2 FYNNEI. This CDR3 comprises 13 residues. The CDR3 spells CASSLGRGFGYTF. The CDR3 coding sequence is TGTGCCAGCAGCTTAGGGAGAGGGTTCGGCTACACCTTC. Based on the CDR3 plus reference TRBV2 and TRBJ1-2, the full variable domain is EPEVTQTPSHQVTQMGQEVILRCVPISNHLYFYWYRQILGQKVEFLVSFYNNEISEKSEIFDDQFSVERPDGSNFTLKIRSTKLEDSAMYFCASSLGRGFGYTFGSGTRLTVV.

The chain combines TRBV7-9 with TRBJ2-1, with a possible D match to TRBD1 (5 bases). Germline CDR1 reads SEHNR; CDR2 reads FQNEAQ (reference sequence). The germline V and J ends were trimmed by 5 bases and 7 bases, with 12 bases remaining between them. The length of the CDR3 is 13 residues. CDR3 sequence: CASSAQTVNEQFF. DNA of the CDR3: TGTGCCAGCAGCGCCCAGACAGTAAATGAGCAGTTCTTC.

The chain employs TRBV7-9 and TRBJ1-6, with D maybe TRBD1 (5 bases). This CDR3 is 16 amino acids long. Trimming removed 5 bases at V and 4 bases at J, with 15 bases between. CDR1 SEHNR and CDR2 FQNEAQ come from the germline V gene (reference sequence). CDR3 in DNA: TGTGCCAGCAGCGGCGCGAGGGGTTCTTATAATTCACCCCTCCACTTT. It specifies CASSGARGSYNSPLHF. The full variable domain, with the rest looked up from reference TRBV7-9 and TRBJ1-6, is DTGVSQNPRHKITKRGQNVTFRCDPISEHNRLYWYRQTLGQGPEFLTYFQNEAQLEKSRLLSDRFSAERPKGSFSTLEIQRTEQGDSAMYLCASSGARGSYNSPLHFGNGTRLTVT.

The chain joins TRBV7-6 to TRBJ1-1; 7 bases agree with TRBD1. Per the germline V gene, CDR1 is SGHVS and CDR2 is FNYEAQ. V was pared by 8 bases and J by 5 bases, with 5 bases of the junction left unmatched. The CDR3 totals 12 residues. CDR3 sequence reads: CASGSGGTEAFF. The CDR3 DNA is TGTGCCAGCGGTTCAGGGGGTACTGAAGCTTTCTTT.

The chain recombines TRBV27 with TRBJ1-2; 10 positions agree with TRBD1. The CDR3 extends over 15 amino acids. V was pared by 7 bases and J by 8 bases, with 13 bases of the junction left unmatched. The germline CDR1 and CDR2 sequences are MNHEY and SMNVEV (reference sequence). The CDR3 loop reads CASTRGTGAVGGYTF. CDR3 sequence (DNA): TGTGCCAGCACCCGAGGGACAGGGGCAGTTGGGGGCTACACCTTC.

This chain connects TRBV19 to TRBJ2-2, with D possibly TRBD2 on 6 matching bases. V lost 7 bases and J 0 bases, leaving 15 bases between the germline ends. CDR1 is LNHDA, CDR2 SQIVND, per germline (reference sequence). The CDR3 spans 16 residues. The CDR3 region has the DNA TGTGCCAGTATCAAAGGTAGCGGCGCGAACACCGGGGAGCTGTTTTTT. Amino acids: CASIKGSGANTGELFF.

V is TRBV7-8 and J is TRBJ2-5; D remains unclear. The J call may not be correct, given that the DNA end is closer to TRBJ2-7. The CDR3 is 13 amino acids. Germline CDR1 reads SGHVS; CDR2 reads FQNEAQ. The CDR3 coding sequence is TGTGCCAGCAGCTTCTCGGGTCGATACGAGCAGTACTTC. Translating it yields CASSFSGRYEQYF.

The rearrangement joins TRBV6-5 to TRBJ2-1; tentative D call: TRBD1 (6 bases). Germline V CDR1 and CDR2: MNHEY, SVGAGI. Trimming left V 6 bases short and J 5 bases short, with 11 bases between. CDR3 length equals 13 residues. The chain's CDR3 is CASRSDRNNEQFF. In DNA, the CDR3 is TGTGCCAGCAGATCAGACAGGAACAATGAGCAGTTCTTC.

CDR3 sequence: CASSLVWDRFYEQYF. CDR3 DNA: TGTGCCAGCAGCTTAGTATGGGACAGGTTTTACGAGCAGTACTTC. V is TRBV7-8 and J is TRBJ2-7; the match to TRBD1 covers 8 bases. The CDR3 covers 15 residues. J was trimmed by 4 bases and V by 1 base; bases with no gene match: 6. Germline V gives CDR1 SGHVS, CDR2 FQNEAQ.

In this sample, this clone turned up once. The V call is TRBV27, the J call TRBJ2-2; weak D call: TRBD2 (5 bases). The CDR3 extends over 15 amino acids. Looked up from germline, CDR1 is MNHEY and CDR2 is SMNVEV (reference sequence). The CDR3 reads CASQRSGTFVRELFF. The CDR3 DNA sequence: TGTGCTTCCCAGAGGAGCGGCACGTTCGTTAGGGAGCTGTTTTTT.

V and J are TRBV30 and TRBJ1-2, with 10 bases that match TRBD1. Germline V gives CDR1 GTSNPN, CDR2 SVGIG (reference sequence). The CDR3 covers 15 residues. Losses at the gene ends were 8 bases for V and 4 bases for J; bases not matched to a gene: 13. The CDR3 region is CARKTQDRGFYGYTF. The CDR3 nucleotides are TGTGCCCGGAAAACACAGGACAGGGGGTTCTATGGCTACACCTTC.

This clone was counted once. The chain is built from TRBV10-3 and TRBJ2-3; 7 bases match TRBD2. J was trimmed by 5 bases and V by 11 bases; bases with no gene match: 10. The CDR3 is 13 residues long. Per germline, CDR1 ENHRY and CDR2 SYGVKD. The CDR3 region has the DNA TGTGCCGGGGGGGGGTTAGCAGGAGATACGCAGTATTTT. This encodes CAGGGLAGDTQYF.

This sequence joins TRBV7-6 and TRBJ2-3; 7 nucleotides align to TRBD2. From germline, CDR1 is SGHVS and CDR2 FNYEAQ. The CDR3 runs 15 residues. V shed 1 base, J shed 6 bases, and the junction held 7 bases outside the gene matches. As DNA, the CDR3 is TGTGCCAGCAGCTTAGGAGGCGGGAGCCCCGATACGCAGTATTTT. Translation gives CASSLGGGSPDTQYF.

This chain joins TRBV7-6 and TRBJ2-3; D gene ambiguous. Germline V gene lookup returns CDR1 SGHVS and CDR2 FNYEAQ. This CDR3 spans 14 amino acids. Trimming took off 1 base at V and 3 bases at J, with 8 bases between the two ends. The CDR3 nucleotides are TGTGCCAGCAGCTTAGGCCCTTCGACAGATACGCAGTATTTT. It yields the protein CASSLGPSTDTQYF.

The chain combines TRBV19 with TRBJ2-7; D uncertain. Germline loops: CDR1 LNHDA, CDR2 SQIVND (reference sequence). CDR3 length equals 15 residues. V was trimmed by 2 bases and J by 4 bases, leaving 15 bases between them. The CDR3 loop is CASSITTRLSYEQYF. The DNA of the CDR3 is TGTGCCAGTAGTATAACAACGAGACTCTCATACGAGCAGTACTTC.

The chain couples TRBV18 to TRBJ2-7; 12 nucleotides align to TRBD1. The V gene's germline CDR1 is KGHSH and CDR2 LQKENI. CDR3 length: 15 residues. The J segment lost 4 bases and the V segment lost 3 bases, leaving 4 bases of the junction unmatched. Written as DNA, the CDR3 is TGTGCCAGCTCACCGGGACAGGGGGCTTTATACGAGCAGTACTTC. This translates into CASSPGQGALYEQYF.

The gene calls are TRBV5-4 and TRBJ2-1, with 12 bases matching TRBD2. Trimming at V came to 7 bases and at J to 5 bases, leaving 1 base not matched to a gene. The CDR3 length is 13 residues. Germline CDR1 reads SGHNT; CDR2 reads YYREEE (reference sequence). This chain's CDR3 is CASPSGRDNEQFF. Written as DNA, the CDR3 is TGTGCCAGCCCTAGCGGGAGGGACAATGAGCAGTTCTTC.

The chain joins TRBV19 to TRBJ2-1; TRBD1 or TRBD2 may be the D gene (5 bases each). This CDR3 has 16 amino acids. V gave up 1 base and J gave up 7 bases, with 17 bases separating them. The V gene's germline CDR1 is LNHDA and CDR2 SQIVND (reference sequence). CDR3 in amino acids: CASSIALGPGRNEQFF. In DNA, the CDR3 is TGTGCCAGTAGTATAGCTTTGGGACCGGGACGAAATGAGCAGTTCTTC.

The chain couples TRBV7-2 to TRBJ2-7; unclear D gene. Per germline, CDR1 SGHTA and CDR2 FQGNSA. The CDR3 extends over 13 amino acids. Trimming stripped 4 bases from V and 2 bases from J, with 9 bases between. The CDR3 is CASSSYGTYEQYF. The CDR3 nucleotides read TGTGCCAGCAGCTCTTATGGGACCTACGAGCAGTACTTC.

This chain links TRBV7-2 with TRBJ1-1; a weak D match, TRBD1 (6 bases). From germline, CDR1 is SGHTA and CDR2 FQGNSA. V lost 2 bases and J 6 bases, leaving 7 bases between the germline ends. The length of the CDR3 is 12 residues. CDR3 bases: TGTGCCAGCAGCTTACGGACAGCTGAAGCTTTCTTT. Protein product: CASSLRTAEAFF. Based on the CDR3 plus reference TRBV7-2 and TRBJ1-1, the full variable domain is GAGVSQSPSNKVTEKGKDVELRCDPISGHTALYWYRQSLGQGLEFLIYFQGNSAPDKSGLPSDRFSAERTGGSVSTLTIQRTQQEDSAVYLCASSLRTAEAFFGQGTRLTVV.

The CDR3 DNA reads as TGTGCCAGCAGTCCTAGCGGGAGGCCCTCCTACGAGCAGTACTTC. Translation gives CASSPSGRPSYEQYF. The chain carries TRBV5-6 and TRBJ2-7, with TRBD2 matching 11 bases. CDR1 and CDR2 from the germline V gene are SGHDT and YYEEEE. The CDR3 has 15 residues. V lost 5 bases, J lost 0 bases, and 4 bases stayed unmatched.

The chain carries TRBV27 and TRBJ2-7, with 8 bases that match TRBD2. Trimming at V came to 4 bases and at J to 2 bases, leaving 4 bases not matched to a gene. The CDR3 length is 14 residues. CDR1 is MNHEY and CDR2 is SMNVEV in the germline V gene (reference sequence). The CDR3 region has the DNA TGTGCCAGCAGTTCCGTGCGGGAGGCCTACGAGCAGTACTTC. It translates to CASSSVREAYEQYF.

The chain couples TRBV19 to TRBJ1-2; D unclear. From germline, CDR1 is LNHDA and CDR2 SQIVND (reference sequence). The CDR3 runs to 12 residues. Trimming removed 3 bases from V and 5 bases from J, with 7 bases in between. CDR3 nucleotides: TGTGCCAGTAGTATTAGTATGTATGGCTACACCTTC. It translates to CASSISMYGYTF.

V gene TRBV27 combines with J gene TRBJ2-1, with D possibly TRBD1 on 5 matching bases. From germline, CDR1 is MNHEY and CDR2 SMNVEV (reference sequence). Trimming removed 0 bases at V and 0 bases at J, with 9 bases between. The CDR3 extends over 16 amino acids. CDR3 region: CASSLSPGFSYNEQFF. CDR3 coding DNA: TGTGCCAGCAGTTTATCCCCAGGGTTCTCCTACAATGAGCAGTTCTTC.

This rearrangement joins TRBV7-2 to TRBJ2-1; no clear D gene. From germline, CDR1 is SGHTA and CDR2 FQGNSA. This CDR3 has 13 amino acids. Trimming stripped 6 bases from V and 1 base from J, with 7 bases between. The CDR3 coding sequence is TGTGCCAGCAGTTTTGTATCCTACAATGAGCAGTTCTTC. Protein product: CASSFVSYNEQFF.

This sequence joins TRBV2 and TRBJ2-2, with D perhaps TRBD2 (6 bases). Germline CDR1 is SNHLY and CDR2 is FYNNEI. The CDR3 consists of 12 residues. With 7 bases removed from V and 13 bases from J, the gap between germline ends came to 16 bases. The DNA of the CDR3 is TGTGCCAGCACCCATGCGGAGGGTGGGCTGTTTTTT. This translates into CASTHAEGGLFF.

The rearrangement uses TRBV13 and TRBJ2-7, with 8 nucleotides matching TRBD1. Germline V gives CDR1 PRHDT, CDR2 FYEKMQ (reference sequence). The CDR3 runs to 14 residues. J gave up 3 bases and V 5 bases, and 6 bases lay outside the gene matches. CDR3 residues: CASSTSQGVYEQYF. DNA of the CDR3: TGTGCCAGCAGCACATCACAGGGGGTCTACGAGCAGTACTTC.

The genes are TRBV5-4 and TRBJ2-3; 7 nucleotides line up with TRBD2. Trimming cost V 2 bases and J 7 bases; bases outside gene matches: 10. This CDR3 is built from 15 residues. CDR1 is SGHNT, CDR2 YYREEE, per germline (reference sequence). The CDR3 region is CASSFRGEGQNTQYF. CDR3 nucleotide sequence: TGTGCCAGCAGCTTTCGGGGGGAGGGCCAAAATACGCAGTATTTT.

The genes are TRBV27 and TRBJ2-3; possible D gene TRBD2, 5 bases. CDR3 length: 14 residues. Per germline, CDR1 MNHEY and CDR2 SMNVEV (reference sequence). The germline V and J ends were trimmed by 5 bases and 7 bases, with 16 bases remaining between them. CDR3 loop: CASSLRTTGYTQYF. For the CDR3, the DNA is TGTGCCAGCAGTCTACGAACCACGGGGTATACGCAGTATTTT.